The 4 T cell receptor beta chains presented below share a single source sample, sequenced in a study of blood T cells in healthy people across ages. The use of a sample-barcoded 5' primer and a J-beta primer mix characterized a second PCR of roughly 7 to 11 cycles. One entry per CDR3 protein results from TCRdb running MiXCR on the 5' RACE reads. The table shows about 930,000 distinct CDR3 sequences, with just under 30% occurring only once. These same records also appear under a second study, on T cells of mothers and their children.

Sample: blood. Receptors were obtained from a middle-aged woman in good health.

This clonotype was found a few times. The chain uses TRBV14 and TRBJ2-1; D is undetermined. Germline assignment: CDR1 SGHDN and CDR2 FVKESK. Trimming removed 2 bases at V and 12 bases at J, with 11 bases between. This CDR3 is built from 12 residues. CDR3 coding DNA: TGTGCCAGCAGCCAAATCCCGACGGGGCAGTTCTTC. Its protein is CASSQIPTGQFF. The variable domain in full, with the rest retrieved from reference TRBV14 and TRBJ2-1, is EAGVTQFPSHSVIEKGQTVTLRCDPISGHDNLYWYRRVMGKEIKFLLHFVKESKQDESGMPNNRFLAERTGGTYSTLKVQPAELEDSGVYFCASSQIPTGQFFGPGTRLTVL.

A single count supports this clonotype. This chain connects TRBV5-1 to TRBJ2-7; 10 positions match TRBD1. The germline gives CDR1 SGHRS, CDR2 YFSETQ. After removal of 3 bases from V and 6 bases from J, the junction contained 12 bases not matched to a gene. The CDR3 has 16 residues. The CDR3: CASSSRADRGSREQYF. The CDR3 region has the DNA TGCGCCAGCAGCTCCAGGGCGGACAGGGGGTCTCGCGAGCAGTACTTC.

This clonotype was counted at least ten times. This chain joins TRBV27 and TRBJ2-7; D not resolved. This CDR3 is built from 13 residues. The V gene lost 5 bases and the J gene lost 2 bases, with 10 bases spanning the gap. The germline V gene has CDR1 MNHEY and CDR2 SMNVEV (reference sequence). CDR3 protein: CASSHGSAYEQYF. The CDR3 coding sequence is TGTGCCAGCAGTCACGGCTCGGCCTACGAGCAGTACTTC.

This sequence joins TRBV7-2 and TRBJ1-4; D unresolved. The CDR3 spans 12 residues. The ends were cut back, 4 bases at V and 5 bases at J, with 5 bases in the middle. Germline CDR1 reads SGHTA; CDR2 reads FQGNSA. CDR3 nucleotides: TGTGCCAGCAGCTATCAGAATGAAAAACTGTTTTTT. It codes for CASSYQNEKLFF.